The 24 T cell receptor beta chains below come from one sample, sequenced in a study of T-cell memory formation after mild COVID-19. TCRdb recomputed calls from the 5' RACE reads with MiXCR, one row per CDR3 protein. The sample consists of tens of thousands of distinct CDR3 sequences, around a quarter of them appearing once. The specimen was PBMCs or a T cell subset sorted from them (not recorded which). These receptors were obtained from a man between 18 and 35 years old who had mild COVID-19 (a few samples of this study predate the infection). Cell type and time point are not known.

This clonotype has only a few counts. The chain employs TRBV5-1 and TRBJ2-5, with D perhaps assigned TRBD1 or TRBD2 (7 bases each). Trimming shortened V by 4 bases and J by 2 bases, and 15 bases separated the two germline ends. Per the germline V gene, CDR1 is SGHRS and CDR2 is YFSETQ. CDR3 length: 15 amino acids. The DNA for the CDR3 is TGCGCCAGCAGCCCGACAGGGAGGGAACAAGAGACCCAGTACTTC. This codes for CASSPTGREQETQYF.

The chain recombines TRBV7-9 with TRBJ2-7; the D gene could be TRBD1 or TRBD2 (5 bases each). V lost 3 bases and J lost 7, with 10 bases in between. Germline assignment: CDR1 SEHNR and CDR2 FQNEAQ (reference sequence). The CDR3 runs 12 residues. CDR3 in DNA: TGTGCCAGCAGCTTTAGGGGAGTGGAGCAGTACTTC. Its protein is CASSFRGVEQYF.

This clonotype has just a few counts. The chain is built from TRBV29-1 and TRBJ1-3, with 10 bases aligning to TRBD1. Per germline, CDR1 SQVTM and CDR2 ANQGSEA. The CDR3 covers 15 residues. V shed 6 bases, J shed 5 bases, and the junction held 10 bases outside the gene matches. As DNA, the CDR3 is TGCAGCGTCTCCCGGACAGGGGGTGGAAGAAACACCATATATTTT. This gives the protein CSVSRTGGGRNTIYF.

The rearrangement joins TRBV7-2 to TRBJ2-2; 13 bases are shared with TRBD2. Germline assignment: CDR1 SGHTA and CDR2 FQGNSA. The CDR3 contains 16 residues. V was pared by 5 bases and J by 4 bases, with 4 bases of the junction left unmatched. The CDR3 here is CASSVWTSGGTGELFF. The CDR3 region has the DNA TGTGCCAGCAGCGTCTGGACTAGCGGGGGCACCGGGGAGCTGTTTTTT.

The J gene is TRBJ2-6, the V gene TRBV5-1, with TRBD1 identical over 8 bases. Germline V lookup: CDR1 SGHRS, CDR2 YFSETQ. After removal of 4 bases from V and 2 bases from J, the junction contained 5 bases not matched to a gene. The CDR3 extends over 16 amino acids. DNA of the CDR3: TGCGCCAGCAGCCGGACAGGGCCAACTGGGGCCAACGTCCTGACTTTC. This gives the protein CASSRTGPTGANVLTF.

CDR3 DNA: TGTGCCAGCAGCTTAGCGTTAGACACTGAAGCTTTCTTT. As protein: CASSLALDTEAFF. The chain is built from TRBV7-9 and TRBJ1-1; D uncertain. The length of the CDR3 is 13 residues. V shed 0 bases and J shed 3 bases, with 5 bases lying between them. Germline V gene lookup returns CDR1 SEHNR and CDR2 FQNEAQ (reference sequence).

This sequence joins TRBV6-6 and TRBJ2-1; 8 positions agree with TRBD2. The junction had 9 bases not matched to a gene; V was cut back by 2 bases and J by 3 bases. Germline lookup yields CDR1 MNHNY and CDR2 SVGAGI (reference sequence). The CDR3 totals 17 residues. CDR3 residues: CASSYGGASGLYNEQFF. Here the CDR3 DNA reads TGTGCCAGCAGTTACGGGGGGGCTAGCGGGCTCTACAATGAGCAGTTCTTC.

V and J are TRBV12-3 or TRBV12-4 and TRBJ2-7, with D hard to call. The CDR3 is 13 amino acids. V was cut by 7 bases and J by 3 bases, with 13 bases left in between. CDR3 sequence: CASTSDPGYEQYF. CDR3 in DNA: TGTGCCAGCACGTCCGATCCAGGCTACGAGCAGTACTTC.

This clonotype appeared a few times. The genes are TRBV6-2 or TRBV6-3 and TRBJ1-5, with 9 bases that match TRBD1. V dropped 6 bases and J dropped 7; count of bases not matched to a gene: 7. Germline CDR1 is MNHEY and CDR2 is SVGEGT. The CDR3 sequence is 14 residues long. CDR3 sequence (DNA): TGTGCCAGCAGCCGGACAGGGGAACCCCAGCCCCAGCATTTT. It yields the protein CASSRTGEPQPQHF.

The chain combines TRBV7-6 with TRBJ2-4; tentative D call: TRBD2 (6 bases). Germline-derived CDR1 and CDR2 are SGHVS and FNYEAQ. The CDR3 has 14 amino acids. The ends were cut back, 1 base at V and 9 bases at J, with 13 bases in the middle. CDR3 nucleotide sequence: TGTGCCAGCAGCTTAGGGAGTGGAGGGTTCATTCAGTACTTC. Protein product: CASSLGSGGFIQYF.

This clonotype was seen a handful of times. This sequence joins TRBV24-1 and TRBJ2-3; TRBD2 agrees at 10 bases. CDR1 KGHDR and CDR2 SFDVKD come from the germline V gene. Germline trimming cut 10 bases from V and 0 bases from J; bases unmatched to any gene: 12. This CDR3 has 17 amino acids. The CDR3, as DNA: TGTGCCACTAGGTTCTATGGACTAGCGGATAGCACAGATACGCAGTATTTT. Residues: CATRFYGLADSTDTQYF.

This clonotype occurred a few times. The genes are TRBV14 and TRBJ2-5; D possibly matches TRBD1 or TRBD2 (6 bases each). The V end was cut by 4 bases, the J end by 4 bases, with 16 bases between. Per germline, CDR1 SGHDN and CDR2 FVKESK. The CDR3 covers 15 residues. The CDR3 spells CASSPTGAKGETQYF. The DNA of the CDR3 is TGTGCCAGCAGCCCGACGGGGGCCAAGGGAGAGACCCAGTACTTC. Based on the CDR3 plus reference TRBV14 and TRBJ2-5, the full variable domain is EAGVTQFPSHSVIEKGQTVTLRCDPISGHDNLYWYRRVMGKEIKFLLHFVKESKQDESGMPNNRFLAERTGGTYSTLKVQPAELEDSGVYFCASSPTGAKGETQYFGPGTRLLVL.

The gene calls are TRBV7-2 and TRBJ2-4; D remains unclear. Germline CDR1 is SGHTA and CDR2 is FQGNSA. The ends were cut back, 5 bases at V and 7 bases at J, with 9 bases in the middle. The CDR3 covers 12 residues. CDR3 residues: CASSPSGNIQYF. In DNA, the CDR3 is TGTGCCAGCAGCCCGTCGGGCAACATTCAGTACTTC.

V and J are TRBV9 and TRBJ2-5; weak D call: TRBD2 (5 bases). The V gene's germline CDR1 is SGDLS and CDR2 YYNGEE. The CDR3 consists of 16 residues. V lost 0 bases and J 2 bases, leaving 14 bases between the germline ends. The CDR3 loop is CASSVEGWGVQETQYF. Here the CDR3 DNA reads TGTGCCAGCAGCGTAGAGGGATGGGGAGTACAAGAGACCCAGTACTTC. Drawing the rest from reference TRBV9 and TRBJ2-5, the complete variable domain is DSGVTQTPKHLITATGQRVTLRCSPRSGDLSVYWYQQSLDQGLQFLIQYYNGEERAKGNILERFSAQQFPDLHSELNLSSLELGDSALYFCASSVEGWGVQETQYFGPGTRLLVL.

The rearrangement joins TRBV7-9 to TRBJ1-5; a weak D match, TRBD1 (6 bases). The V gene's germline CDR1 is SEHNR and CDR2 FQNEAQ (reference sequence). Trimming stripped 5 bases from V and 11 bases from J, with 13 bases between. The length of the CDR3 is 12 residues. CDR3 sequence: CASSPQDSTQHF. For the CDR3, the DNA is TGTGCCAGCAGCCCCCAGGACAGTACCCAGCATTTT.

This chain uses TRBV19 with TRBJ2-7; maybe TRBD2 (6 bases). The ends were cut back, 6 bases at V and 5 bases at J, with 14 bases in the middle. CDR3 length equals 13 residues. CDR1 LNHDA and CDR2 SQIVND come from the germline V gene (reference sequence). This CDR3 is CASSPGGSDEQYV. In DNA form, the CDR3 reads TGTGCCAGTAGCCCCGGGGGATCGGACGAGCAGTACGTC.

This clonotype was detected many times. This rearrangement joins TRBV6-5 to TRBJ2-1, with 12 bases identical to TRBD1. The V gene end was trimmed by 3 bases and the J gene end by 9 bases; junction bases not matched to a gene: 6. The CDR3 runs 15 residues. Germline V gene lookup returns CDR1 MNHEY and CDR2 SVGAGI. Written as DNA, the CDR3 is TGTGCCAGCAGTTATAGGGACAGGGGGCGGGCTGAGCAGTTCTTC. This encodes CASSYRDRGRAEQFF.

The sample holds a few counts of this clonotype. The rearrangement uses TRBV4-1 and TRBJ2-7, with TRBD1 matching 9 bases. CDR3 length equals 14 residues. V gave up 7 bases and J gave up 2 bases; unmatched junction bases: 6. Per germline, CDR1 MGHRA and CDR2 YSYEKL. CDR3 bases: TGCGCCAGCACATCCTGGACAGGGGCCTACGAGCAGTACTTC. It encodes CASTSWTGAYEQYF.

The CDR3 nucleotides read TGTGCCAGCAGCAAAGTACGAACCGAGCAGTACGTC. Amino acid sequence: CASSKVRTEQYV. The V gene is TRBV21-1, the J gene TRBJ2-7. TRBV21-1 is termed a pseudogene. The CDR3 loop spans 12 amino acids.

V gene TRBV12-3 or TRBV12-4 combines with J gene TRBJ2-5; 11 positions match TRBD2. The J segment lost 1 base and the V segment lost 3 bases, leaving 4 bases of the junction unmatched. This CDR3 region has 16 residues. For the CDR3, the DNA is TGTGCCAGCAGTTTTACTAGCGGGGGCCCCCAAGAGACCCAGTACTTC. This gives the protein CASSFTSGGPQETQYF.

The chain combines TRBV4-2 with TRBJ2-7; D not resolved. V lost 4 bases, J lost 3 bases, and 13 bases lay in between. CDR1 and CDR2 (germline): LGHNA, YNFKEQ. The CDR3 covers 14 residues. Here the CDR3 reads CASSPPELVYEQYF. The CDR3 DNA reads TGTGCCAGCAGCCCCCCAGAATTGGTCTACGAGCAGTACTTC.

This rearrangement joins TRBV6-5 to TRBJ2-6; D gene ambiguous. Trimming took 2 bases from V and 2 from J, leaving 7 bases between them. The CDR3 sequence is 15 residues long. Germline CDR1 is MNHEY and CDR2 is SVGAGI. Here the CDR3 reads CASSYGRPGANVLTF. CDR3 nucleotides: TGTGCCAGCAGTTACGGCAGGCCTGGGGCCAACGTCCTGACTTTC.

The chain recombines TRBV12-3 or TRBV12-4 with TRBJ1-2, with D possibly matching TRBD1 (6 bases). Trimming left V 4 bases short and J 6 bases short, with 15 bases between. The CDR3 consists of 14 residues. CDR3: CASSSAAGANGYTF. DNA of the CDR3: TGTGCCAGCAGTTCGGCGGCAGGGGCGAATGGCTACACCTTC.

The V call is TRBV5-1, the J call TRBJ2-7; D remains unclear. The CDR3 covers 14 residues. V was pared by 2 bases and J by 1 base, with 10 bases between. The germline gives CDR1 SGHRS, CDR2 YFSETQ. The CDR3 here is CASSFQDPSYEQYF. DNA for the CDR3: TGCGCCAGCAGCTTCCAGGACCCGTCCTACGAGCAGTACTTC. Full variable domain (remainder filled in from reference TRBV5-1 and TRBJ2-7): KAGVTQTPRYLIKTRGQQVTLSCSPISGHRSVSWYQQTPGQGLQFLFEYFSETQRNKGNFPGRFSGRQFSNSRSEMNVSTLELGDSALYLCASSFQDPSYEQYFGPGTRLTVT.